This T cell receptor (beta chain) came from a study of blood T cell repertoires in COVID-19. Study background: Some COVID-19 samples were acute and others convalescent; all came from the United States, Italy and Spain.

In the source study's methods: Scientists estimated how many nucleated cells there were by amplifying reference gene primers. Profiling relied on immunoSEQ multiplex PCR, and the TCRdb table lists in-frame clones only, not all of them. D and trimming were read from the DNA, whereas the V and J calls and clone size are those reported in that table. The sample consists of approximately 240,000 clones, approximately 81% of them appearing once. V was clipped by 3 bases and J by 4 bases, with 10 bases between them. CDR1 is LGHDT and CDR2 is YNNKEL in the germline V gene (reference sequence). The CDR3 has 14 amino acids.

The chain joins TRBV3-1 (or the pseudogene TRBV3-2) to TRBJ1-3, with D possibly matching TRBD1 (5 bases). This clonotype was sampled from a man aged 45-65 years who had recovered from COVID-19. The sample comprised peripheral blood. In DNA, the CDR3 is TGTGCCAGCAGCCAGTCAGGGCGAGGAAACACCATATATTTT. Translation: CASSQSGRGNTIYF.